This TCR beta chain was identified during a study of blood T cell repertoires in COVID-19. Sequencing used immunoSEQ multiplex PCR; TCRdb keeps in-frame clones, though not all of them. This table holds about 70,000 clones, approximately 91% found once. The CDR3 is made up of 16 amino acids. The germline gives CDR1 LNHDA, CDR2 SQIVND (reference sequence). Trimming removed 5 bases from V and 6 bases from J; junction bases left unmatched: 11. What was sequenced was peripheral blood. This sequence joins TRBV19 and TRBJ2-2; 8 bases are a match to TRBD1. The receptor comes from a man aged 45-60 years with COVID-19, enrolled during active disease. The CDR3 here is CASSYGQGVLSGELFF. CDR3 nucleotide sequence: TGTGCCAGTAGTTATGGACAGGGTGTTTTGTCCGGGGAGCTGTTTTTT.